This entry is about one T cell receptor (beta chain). The data stem from a study of T cell responses to AZD1222 COVID-19 vaccine. The data were produced by immunoSEQ multiplex PCR, yet TCRdb's version contains in-frame clones alone and is incomplete. The sample lists fewer than 200,000 clones; around 94% were seen once. Germline V gives CDR1 LNHDA, CDR2 SQIVND (reference sequence). The length of the CDR3 is 15 residues. Trimming shortened V by 5 bases and J by 0 bases, and 13 bases separated the two germline ends. Pooling was applied to second doses at about 4 or about 12 weeks. The sample consisted of peripheral blood, taken 28 days after the second AZD1222 dose. The rearrangement joins TRBV19 to TRBJ1-2; no definite D call. The receptor's source is an adult who received the AZD1222 COVID-19 vaccine. DNA of the CDR3: TGTGCCAGTAGTGCCTACAGTACAGCTAACTATGGCTACACCTTC. As protein: CASSAYSTANYGYTF.